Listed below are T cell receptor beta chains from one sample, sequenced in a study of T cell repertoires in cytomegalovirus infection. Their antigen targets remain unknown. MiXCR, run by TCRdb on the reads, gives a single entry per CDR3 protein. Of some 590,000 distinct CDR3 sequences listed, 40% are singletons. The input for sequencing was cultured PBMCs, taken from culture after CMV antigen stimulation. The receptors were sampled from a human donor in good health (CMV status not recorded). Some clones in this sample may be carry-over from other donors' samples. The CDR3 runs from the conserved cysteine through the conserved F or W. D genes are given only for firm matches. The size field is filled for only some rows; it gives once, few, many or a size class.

CDR3 DNA: TGTGCCAGCAGCTTACGGGGGGTTTCCACCGGGGGCGAGCAGTACTTC; CDR3 protein: CASSLRGVSTGGEQYF; V gene: TRBV7-2; clone size: .; D gene: TRBD2; J gene: TRBJ2-7
CDR3 DNA: TGTGCCAGCAGCACCTACCCCTCCTACGAGCAGTACTTC; CDR3 protein: CASSTYPSYEQYF; V gene: TRBV7-6; clone size: .; D gene: .; J gene: TRBJ2-7
CDR3 DNA: TGTGCCAGCAGCCCCACCGGTGGGACTAGTTTGAATGAGCAGTTCTTC; CDR3 protein: CASSPTGGTSLNEQFF; V gene: TRBV7-2; clone size: few; D gene: TRBD2; J gene: TRBJ2-1
CDR3 DNA: TGCGCCAGCGGACGACTGGGACAGAGTCACACTGAAGCTTTCTTT; CDR3 protein: CASGRLGQSHTEAFF; V gene: TRBV5-1; clone size: .; D gene: TRBD1; J gene: TRBJ1-1
CDR3 DNA: TGTGCCAGCAGGAGGAGGGGTCGAGGGGTGAGGGTCGTAAACTACAATGAGCAGTTCTTC; CDR3 protein: CASRRRGRGVRVVNYNEQFF; V gene: TRBV12-3/TRBV12-4; clone size: .; D gene: .; J gene: TRBJ2-1
CDR3 DNA: TGTGCCAGCAGCTTACGATGGTGGGTCGGGACTAGCGGGGGCGATGAGCAGTTCTTC; CDR3 protein: CASSLRWWVGTSGGDEQFF; V gene: TRBV7-2; clone size: few; D gene: TRBD2; J gene: TRBJ2-1
CDR3 DNA: TGTGCCAGCAGTTACTCCGTAGGGGTTCCCGAGCAGTACTTC; CDR3 protein: CASSYSVGVPEQYF; V gene: TRBV6-5; clone size: .; D gene: .; J gene: TRBJ2-7
CDR3 DNA: TGTGCCAGCGGCCAGGTTCCGGGGGCCAATCAAGAGACCCAGTACTTC; CDR3 protein: CASGQVPGANQETQYF; V gene: TRBV7-9; clone size: .; D gene: .; J gene: TRBJ2-5
CDR3 DNA: TGTGCCAGCAGCGCGACCCGGGAGCCCGGAAGGGGCTACACCTTC; CDR3 protein: CASSATREPGRGYTF; V gene: TRBV2; clone size: .; D gene: .; J gene: TRBJ1-2
CDR3 DNA: TGTGCCAGCAGCGAAAAGACGGCTCGCTACACCTTC; CDR3 protein: CASSEKTARYTF; V gene: TRBV7-6; clone size: .; D gene: .; J gene: TRBJ1-2
CDR3 DNA: TGCGCCAGCAGCCTTAGCCCGTACAGGGGGACTGAAGCTTTCTTT; CDR3 protein: CASSLSPYRGTEAFF; V gene: TRBV4-1; clone size: few; D gene: TRBD1; J gene: TRBJ1-1
CDR3 DNA: TGTGCCAGCAGCTTAAGGGACGGGAACTATGGCTACACCTTC; CDR3 protein: CASSLRDGNYGYTF; V gene: TRBV7-2; clone size: many; D gene: .; J gene: TRBJ1-2
CDR3 DNA: TGTGCCAGCAGTTTAGGCAGGGAGAACTATGGCTACACCTTC; CDR3 protein: CASSLGRENYGYTF; V gene: TRBV12-3/TRBV12-4; clone size: few; D gene: .; J gene: TRBJ1-2
CDR3 DNA: TGTGCCAGCAGGCGGGGAGGGTCCTATAATTCACCCCTCCACTTT; CDR3 protein: CASRRGGSYNSPLHF; V gene: TRBV6-1; clone size: .; D gene: .; J gene: TRBJ1-6
CDR3 DNA: TGTGCCAGCAGCCAAGACTGGGAACAGGGGGCTACCGGGGAGCTGTTTTTT; CDR3 protein: CASSQDWEQGATGELFF; V gene: TRBV4-2; clone size: .; D gene: TRBD1; J gene: TRBJ2-2
CDR3 DNA: TGTGCCAGCAGCTTCGGGGGAGCCAATGAGCAGTTCTTC; CDR3 protein: CASSFGGANEQFF; V gene: TRBV7-9; clone size: .; D gene: .; J gene: TRBJ2-1
CDR3 DNA: TGTGCCAGCAGCTCGAACCAGGGTGTTTGGGACATTCAGTACTTC; CDR3 protein: CASSSNQGVWDIQYF; V gene: TRBV11-2; clone size: few; D gene: .; J gene: TRBJ2-4